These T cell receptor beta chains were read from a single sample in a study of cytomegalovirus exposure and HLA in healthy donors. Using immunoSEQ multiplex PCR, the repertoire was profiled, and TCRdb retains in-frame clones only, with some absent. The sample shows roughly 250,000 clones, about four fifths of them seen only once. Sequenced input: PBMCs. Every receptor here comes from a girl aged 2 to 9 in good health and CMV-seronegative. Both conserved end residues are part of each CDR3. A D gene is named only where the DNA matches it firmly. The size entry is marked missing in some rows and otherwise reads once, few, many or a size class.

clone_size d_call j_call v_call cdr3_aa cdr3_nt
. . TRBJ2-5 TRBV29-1 CSVSSSTGFEQYF TGCAGCGTTTCGAGCAGTACCGGGTTTGAGCAGTACTTC
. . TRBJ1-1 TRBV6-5 CASTRDSPMNTEAFF TGTGCCAGTACCAGAGACAGTCCCATGAACACTGAAGCTTTCTTT
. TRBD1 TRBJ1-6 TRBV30 CAWIKTGDAYNSPLHF TGTGCCTGGATTAAGACAGGGGATGCCTATAATTCACCCCTCCACTTT
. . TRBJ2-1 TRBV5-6 CASSLSSGNRKQFF TGTGCCAGCAGCTTGAGTTCAGGGAATAGGAAGCAGTTCTTC
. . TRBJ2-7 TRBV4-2 CASSQGTGPGLAPYEQYF TGTGCCAGCAGCCAGGGGACAGGGCCGGGACTAGCCCCCTACGAGCAGTACTTC
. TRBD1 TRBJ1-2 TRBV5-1 CASGLGTGAYGYTF TGCGCCAGCGGATTGGGGACAGGTGCCTATGGCTACACCTTC
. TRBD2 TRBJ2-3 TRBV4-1 CASSQEPRGGIDTQYF TGCGCCAGCAGCCAAGAGCCCCGGGGGGGAATAGATACGCAGTATTTT
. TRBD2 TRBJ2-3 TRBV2 CASSTLAVAGGRSDTQYF TGTGCCAGCAGCACCCTAGCCGTAGCGGGAGGGCGATCAGATACGCAGTATTTT
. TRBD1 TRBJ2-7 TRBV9 CASSVGTGDYEQYF TGTGCCAGCAGCGTAGGGACAGGGGATTACGAGCAGTACTTC
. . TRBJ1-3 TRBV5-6 CASSLADRYRARSNTIYF TGTGCCAGCAGCTTGGCCGATAGATACAGGGCCCGTTCAAACACCATATATTTT
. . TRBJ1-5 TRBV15 CATSRTYGVNQPQHF TGTGCCACCAGCAGAACTTACGGGGTCAATCAGCCCCAGCATTTT
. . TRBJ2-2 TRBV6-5 CASIGIEGGELFF TGTGCCAGCATTGGGATAGAGGGCGGGGAGCTGTTTTTT
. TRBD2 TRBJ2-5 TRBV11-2 CASSGLAGGETQYF TGTGCCAGCAGCGGACTAGCGGGGGGTGAGACCCAGTACTTC
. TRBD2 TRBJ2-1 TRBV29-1 CSVVRTSDSLGSSEQFF TGCAGCGTTGTAAGGACTAGCGACTCCCTGGGGTCGAGTGAGCAGTTCTTC
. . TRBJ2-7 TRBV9 CASSVVGGSYEQYF TGTGCCAGCAGCGTAGTCGGTGGCTCCTACGAGCAGTACTTC
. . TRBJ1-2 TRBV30 CAWSGPVANYGYTF TGTGCCTGGAGTGGTCCCGTTGCTAACTATGGCTACACCTTC
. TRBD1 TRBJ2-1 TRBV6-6 CASSPTGGNEQFF TGTGCCAGCAGTCCCACAGGGGGGAATGAGCAGTTCTTC
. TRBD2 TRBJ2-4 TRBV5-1 CASSGGTSGSKNIQYF TGCGCCAGCAGCGGAGGGACTAGTGGGTCCAAAAACATTCAGTACTTC
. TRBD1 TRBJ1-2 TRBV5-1 CASSFGQGTGYGYTF TGCGCCAGCAGCTTCGGACAGGGCACAGGCTATGGCTACACCTTC
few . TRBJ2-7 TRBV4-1 CASSQGETSAYEQYF TGCGCCAGCAGCCAAGGAGAGACTAGTGCCTACGAGCAGTACTTC
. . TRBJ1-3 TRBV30 CAWTRGLGNTIYF TGTGCCTGGACAAGGGGGTTAGGAAACACCATATATTTT
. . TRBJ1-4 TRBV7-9 CASSWPGAREKLFF TGTGCCAGCAGCTGGCCGGGAGCCCGTGAAAAACTGTTTTTT
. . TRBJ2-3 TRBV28 CASSQTQGTDTQYF TGTGCCAGCAGTCAGACCCAGGGGACAGATACGCAGTATTTT
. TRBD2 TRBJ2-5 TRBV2 CASTAYGGLAGDPKQETQYF TGTGCCAGCACGGCGTATGGGGGGCTAGCGGGGGACCCAAAACAAGAGACCCAGTACTTC
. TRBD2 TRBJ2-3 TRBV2 CASSTGLAGSTDTQYF TGTGCCAGCAGTACGGGACTAGCGGGCAGCACAGATACGCAGTATTTT
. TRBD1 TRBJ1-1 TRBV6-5 CASSRQGAAEAFF TGTGCCAGCAGTAGACAGGGGGCGGCTGAAGCTTTCTTT
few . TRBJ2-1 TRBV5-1 CASRLIGNEQFF TGCGCCAGCAGACTAATAGGCAATGAGCAGTTCTTC
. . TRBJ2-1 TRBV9 CASSTSSWGGNEQFF TGTGCCAGCAGCACCTCCTCGTGGGGAGGCAATGAGCAGTTCTTC
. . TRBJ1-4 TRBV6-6 CASSYSGQLKLFF TGTGCCAGCAGTTACTCGGGGCAGCTAAAACTGTTTTTT
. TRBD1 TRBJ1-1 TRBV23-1 CASSQRAARDRETEAFF TGCGCCAGCAGTCAAAGGGCGGCTCGGGACAGGGAGACTGAAGCTTTCTTT